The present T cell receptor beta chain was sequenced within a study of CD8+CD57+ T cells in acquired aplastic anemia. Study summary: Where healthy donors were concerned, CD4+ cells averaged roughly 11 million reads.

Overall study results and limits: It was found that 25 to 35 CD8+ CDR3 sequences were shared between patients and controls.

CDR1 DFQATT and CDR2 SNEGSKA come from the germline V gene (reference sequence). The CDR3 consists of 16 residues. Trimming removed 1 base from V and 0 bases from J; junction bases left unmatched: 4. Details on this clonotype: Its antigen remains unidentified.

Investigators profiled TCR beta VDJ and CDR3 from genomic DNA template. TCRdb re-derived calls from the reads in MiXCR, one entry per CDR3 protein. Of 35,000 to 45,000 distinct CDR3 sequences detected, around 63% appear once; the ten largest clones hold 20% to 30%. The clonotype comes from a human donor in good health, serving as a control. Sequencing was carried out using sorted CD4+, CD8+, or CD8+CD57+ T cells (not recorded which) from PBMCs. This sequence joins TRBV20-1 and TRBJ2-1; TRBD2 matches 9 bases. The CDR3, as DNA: TGCAGTGCTAGAGGAGGAGCGGGAGGCTCCTACAATGAGCAGTTCTTC. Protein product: CSARGGAGGSYNEQFF.